The rows below give T cell receptor beta chains drawn from one sample of a study of blood T cell repertoires in COVID-19. TCRdb's table, derived via immunoSEQ multiplex PCR, lists solely in-frame clones and lacks some. The profile shows a few hundred thousand clones, more than 65% of them singletons. Material for sequencing was peripheral blood. The receptors stem from a young woman with acute or convalescent COVID-19. Each CDR3 is given with its conserved first and last residue. The D gene is left open where the match is weak. Where a row states a size, it is once, few, many or the class of an expanded clone; other rows omit it.

TRBV4-1	15	TRBJ1-1	NA	NA	TGCGCCAGCAGCCAAGAGTTTACAGGGACCACTGAAGCTTTCTTT	CASSQEFTGTTEAFF
TRBV5-5	15	TRBJ1-5	NA	NA	TGTGCCAGCAGCTTTGCAGGTTATAGCAATCAGCCCCAGCATTTT	CASSFAGYSNQPQHF
TRBV9	18	TRBJ2-2	TRBD2	NA	TGTGCCAGCAGCGTAGGGGCGGGAGGCCCCTCGAACACCGGGGAGCTGTTTTTT	CASSVGAGGPSNTGELFF
TRBV12-3/TRBV12-4	13	TRBJ1-4	NA	once	TGTGCCAGCGGGGGGGCCATTAATGAAAAACTGTTTTTT	CASGGAINEKLFF
TRBV19	16	TRBJ1-1	NA	NA	TGTGCCAGTAGTACCGCCTCCCGGGGAATGAACACTGAAGCTTTCTTT	CASSTASRGMNTEAFF
TRBV28	16	TRBJ1-2	TRBD1	NA	TGTGCCAGCAGAGATTTCTTGGGACAGGGGGCTGCTGGCTACACCTTC	CASRDFLGQGAAGYTF
TRBV7-2	14	TRBJ1-1	TRBD1	NA	TGTGCCAGCAACCCACAGGGGGGAGGGACTGAAGCTTTCTTT	CASNPQGGGTEAFF
TRBV12-5	15	TRBJ1-5	NA	NA	TGTGCTAGTGGTTTCCTTACAGGGTGGGAGCAGCCCCAGCATTTT	CASGFLTGWEQPQHF
TRBV11-2	15	TRBJ2-2	NA	NA	TGTGCCAGCAGACCGCTTCGGGGTCTCGGCGGGGAGCTGTTTTTT	CASRPLRGLGGELFF
TRBV7-9	16	TRBJ2-7	TRBD2	NA	TGTGCCAGCAGCCCGAGCCGACTAGCGGTGAACTACGAGCAGTACTTC	CASSPSRLAVNYEQYF
TRBV6-5	15	TRBJ1-2	NA	NA	TGTGCCAGCAGTAACTCCGTGACACTCGTCGGCGGCTACACCTTC	CASSNSVTLVGGYTF
TRBV7-9	12	TRBJ1-5	NA	NA	TGTGCCAGCAGCTCAACATATCAGCCCCAGCATTTT	CASSSTYQPQHF
TRBV28	15	TRBJ1-2	TRBD1	NA	TGTGCCAGCAGTATGACAGGGATTGAGGACTATGGCTACACCTTC	CASSMTGIEDYGYTF
TRBV6-1	15	TRBJ1-5	NA	few	TGTGCCAGCAGTGAACCGGGACTCTTAAGGCAGCCCCAGCATTTT	CASSEPGLLRQPQHF
TRBV3-1/TRBV3-2	17	TRBJ2-7	TRBD2	NA	TGTGCCAGCGCGAACATTCCGTCGGGAGCGGGGGCCTACGAGCAGTACTTC	CASANIPSGAGAYEQYF
TRBV7-6	17	TRBJ2-3	TRBD2	NA	TGTGCCAGCAGCTTAACCCTGGGACTAGCGGGAGGTGATACGCAGTATTTT	CASSLTLGLAGGDTQYF
TRBV7-8	14	TRBJ2-5	NA	once	TGTGCCAGCAGCTCAACAGGGGGGGGAGAGACCCAGTACTTC	CASSSTGGGETQYF
TRBV6-2/TRBV6-3	16	TRBJ1-2	NA	NA	TGTGCCAGCAGTTACTCCCAAGGGGGACCTAACTATGGCTACACCTTC	CASSYSQGGPNYGYTF
TRBV4-3	15	TRBJ2-7	NA	few	TGCGCCAGCAGCCAATTCATTCAGGAGAGGGCCGAGCAGTACTTC	CASSQFIQERAEQYF
TRBV9	13	TRBJ1-1	NA	NA	TGTGCCAGCAGCGAGGGGGAGAGCACTGAAGCTTTCTTT	CASSEGESTEAFF
TRBV6-2/TRBV6-3	18	TRBJ2-7	NA	NA	TGTGCCAGCAGTTACCCCTTCTCGAGGGTAGCGGATCCCTACGAGCAGTACTTC	CASSYPFSRVADPYEQYF
TRBV6-5	15	TRBJ2-1	TRBD2	NA	TGTGCCAGCACCAAAGGACTAGCGGGATCAAGTGAGCAGTTCTTC	CASTKGLAGSSEQFF
TRBV19	13	TRBJ2-7	TRBD2	NA	TGTGCCAGTAGAAGCGGGAGGGCCTACGAGCAGTACTTC	CASRSGRAYEQYF
TRBV11-2	16	TRBJ2-5	NA	NA	TGTGCCAGCAGCTTAGATCCGGGGAATTTCCGAGAGACCCAGTACTTC	CASSLDPGNFRETQYF
TRBV27	16	TRBJ2-2	TRBD2	NA	TGTGCCAGCAGTCACCCTAGCGGGAGAAGCACCGGGGAGCTGTTTTTT	CASSHPSGRSTGELFF
TRBV2	11	TRBJ2-7	NA	NA	TGTGCCAGCAGTGAGCGCGAGGAGCAGTACTTC	CASSEREEQYF
TRBV7-2	15	TRBJ2-3	TRBD2	NA	TGTGCCAGCAGCTTAGCAGTCGCGGGAGTAGATACGCAGTATTTT	CASSLAVAGVDTQYF
TRBV30	15	TRBJ2-7	NA	NA	TGTGCCTGGAGTACGGGACTCCGGAGCTCCTACGAGCAGTACTTC	CAWSTGLRSSYEQYF
TRBV7-6	17	TRBJ2-7	NA	NA	TGTGCCAGCAGCCCCGTGTCACCGTTCCCTAGCGTTGGCGAGCAGTACTTC	CASSPVSPFPSVGEQYF
TRBV15	14	TRBJ2-5	NA	few	TGTGCCACCAGCCGCCGGACATCCGAAGAGACCCAGTACTTC	CATSRRTSEETQYF
TRBV19	17	TRBJ2-7	TRBD2	NA	TGTGCCAGTAGTAGGAACCAACTAGCGGGGGTCTCCTACGAGCAGTACTTC	CASSRNQLAGVSYEQYF
TRBV10-3	17	TRBJ1-6	TRBD1	NA	TGTGCCATCAGTGAGACACCGGGACAGGGGAGATCATCACCCCTCCACTTT	CAISETPGQGRSSPLHF
TRBV15	16	TRBJ1-2	NA	few	TGTGCCACCAGCAGAGAAAGGACGGGGGGCGACTATGGCTACACCTTC	CATSRERTGGDYGYTF
TRBV27	14	TRBJ2-7	TRBD1	NA	TGTGCCAGCACCGGACAGGGGGCGTTCAACGAGCAGTACTTC	CASTGQGAFNEQYF
TRBV4-3	14	TRBJ2-7	TRBD2	NA	TGCGCCAGCAGCCGAGGGACTACCTCCTACGAGCAGTACTTC	CASSRGTTSYEQYF
TRBV27	13	TRBJ2-3	NA	NA	TGTGCCAGCGGGGCAGGGGGCACAGATACGCAGTATTTT	CASGAGGTDTQYF
TRBV18	13	TRBJ2-1	NA	few	TGTGCCAGCTCGGCTGACTCCTACAATGAGCAGTTCTTC	CASSADSYNEQFF
TRBV5-1	13	TRBJ2-1	TRBD2	NA	TGCGCCAGCAGCCCCGGGACTAGCGGGAGTCCGTTCTTC	CASSPGTSGSPFF
TRBV7-3	15	TRBJ2-1	NA	NA	TGTGCCAGCAGCTTAAGTGCCAGCTCCTACAATGAGCAGTTCTTC	CASSLSASSYNEQFF
TRBV3-1/TRBV3-2	13	TRBJ2-1	NA	NA	TGTGCCAGCAGCGACAGCGACCGTGATGAGCAGTTCTTC	CASSDSDRDEQFF
TRBV19	14	TRBJ2-7	TRBD2	few	TGTGCCAGTAGTCCGACTAGCGTGGATTTCGAGCAGTACTTC	CASSPTSVDFEQYF
TRBV29-1	20	TRBJ2-1	TRBD2	NA	TGCAGCGTTGAAGATCATTCAGGGTGGGTGGCTAGCGGGGGTTACAATGAGCAGTTCTTC	CSVEDHSGWVASGGYNEQFF
TRBV21-1	17	TRBJ2-1	NA	NA	TGTGCCAGCAGCAAAACTCCGGGACAGGGGGCTCGCAATGAGCAGTTCTTC	CASSKTPGQGARNEQFF
TRBV9	16	TRBJ2-7	TRBD2	NA	TGTGCCAGCAGCGTAGGGGGATTAGCGGGGCGCTACGAGCAGTACTTC	CASSVGGLAGRYEQYF
TRBV27	15	TRBJ2-3	TRBD2	NA	TGTGCCAGCAGACCACTAGCGGGAGTCCCAGATACGCAGTATTTT	CASRPLAGVPDTQYF
TRBV19	16	TRBJ2-4	NA	NA	TGTGCCAGTAGTATAAGGCCCCAGGGTGCCAAAAACATTCAGTACTTC	CASSIRPQGAKNIQYF
TRBV6-6	16	TRBJ1-3	NA	NA	TGTGCCAGCAGTCGAACTACCGGGAATTCTGGAAACACCATATATTTT	CASSRTTGNSGNTIYF
TRBV29-1	10	TRBJ1-5	NA	NA	TGCAGCGTTGTGAGTCAGCCCCAGCATTTT	CSVVSQPQHF
TRBV28	16	TRBJ1-1	NA	NA	TGTGCCAGCAGCCACAGGGCGGGGGGACCTGGGACTGAAGCTTTCTTT	CASSHRAGGPGTEAFF
TRBV7-2	15	TRBJ2-1	TRBD2	NA	TGTGCCAGCAGGATTAGCGGGGGGGGCTACAATGAGCAGTTCTTC	CASRISGGGYNEQFF
TRBV7-8	17	TRBJ2-1	TRBD2	NA	TGTGCCAGCAGCTTAGATTGGTATCGGGAGGCCTACAATGAGCAGTTCTTC	CASSLDWYREAYNEQFF
TRBV29-1	15	TRBJ2-1	TRBD2	NA	TGCAGCGTTGGTGAGTGGCGGGAGGGTTACAATGAGCAGTTCTTC	CSVGEWREGYNEQFF
TRBV18	16	TRBJ1-2	TRBD1	NA	TGTGCCAGCTCACCCACAGGGGGGACAGCCAGAGTTGGCTACACCTTC	CASSPTGGTARVGYTF
TRBV12-5	15	TRBJ1-6	TRBD1	NA	TGTGCTAGTGGTTCAGGACAGGGGGAGGATTCACCCCTCCACTTT	CASGSGQGEDSPLHF
TRBV2	12	TRBJ2-5	NA	NA	TGTGCCAGCTCTTACAGTAAAGAGACCCAGTACTTC	CASSYSKETQYF
TRBV21-1	15	TRBJ2-7	NA	few	TGTGCCAGCAGGTACACAGGGGTATACTACTACGAGCAGTACTTC	CASRYTGVYYYEQYF
TRBV15	17	TRBJ2-7	TRBD2	few	TGTGCCACCAGCAGAGATCTCGCTAGCGGGAGAACGTACGAGCAGTACTTC	CATSRDLASGRTYEQYF
TRBV13	16	TRBJ2-3	NA	few	TGTGCCAGCAGCTCCTCACTAGCCCATCTCACAGATACGCAGTATTTT	CASSSSLAHLTDTQYF
TRBV19	15	TRBJ1-2	NA	NA	TGTGCCAGTAGTATCGCGGGGCTAGCCAACTATGGCTACACCTTC	CASSIAGLANYGYTF
TRBV2	15	TRBJ1-5	NA	NA	TGTGCCACAGGGTCCCGACAGACAAGCAATCAGCCCCAGCATTTT	CATGSRQTSNQPQHF